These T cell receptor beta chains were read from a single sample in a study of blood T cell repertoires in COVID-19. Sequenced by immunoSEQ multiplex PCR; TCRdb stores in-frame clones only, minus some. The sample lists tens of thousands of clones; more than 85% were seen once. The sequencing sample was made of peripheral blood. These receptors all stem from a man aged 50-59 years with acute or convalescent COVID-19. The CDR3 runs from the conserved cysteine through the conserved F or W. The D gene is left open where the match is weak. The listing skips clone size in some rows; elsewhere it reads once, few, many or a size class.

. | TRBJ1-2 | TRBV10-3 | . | TGTGCCATCAGTGAAGATCAGGCCAGTGGCTACACCTTC | CAISEDQASGYTF
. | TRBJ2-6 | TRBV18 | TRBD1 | TGTGCCAGCTCTCCACAGGGGGCGAACTCTGGGGCCAACGTCCTGACTTTC | CASSPQGANSGANVLTF
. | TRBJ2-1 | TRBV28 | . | TGTGCCAGCAGCGGTTTTGGGGGGGCCCAATCCTACAATGAGCAGTTCTTC | CASSGFGGAQSYNEQFF
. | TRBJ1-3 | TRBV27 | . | TGTGCCAGCAAGCTACGGTCTGGAAACACCATATATTTT | CASKLRSGNTIYF
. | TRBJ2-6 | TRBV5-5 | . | TGTGCCAGCAGCTTGAGTAGCTCTGGGGCCAACGTCCTGACTTTC | CASSLSSSGANVLTF
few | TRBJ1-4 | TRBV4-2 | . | TGTGCCAGCAGCCAAGAAGGAGGGGAAAAACTGTTTTTT | CASSQEGGEKLFF
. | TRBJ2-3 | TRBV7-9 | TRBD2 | TGTGCCAGCAGCCGGACCCGGGGGGGCGTCGGGACAGATACGCAGTATTTT | CASSRTRGGVGTDTQYF
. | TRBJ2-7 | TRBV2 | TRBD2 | TGTGCCAGCAGCGAAACGGGACTACCCCCTTACGAGCAGTACTTC | CASSETGLPPYEQYF
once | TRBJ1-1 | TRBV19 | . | TGTGCCAGTAGACAGGGTCGGCAGCCGAACACTGAAGCTTTCTTT | CASRQGRQPNTEAFF
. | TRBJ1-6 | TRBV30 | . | TGTGCCTGGAGTACCCGACAGCAGGGCTCACCCCTCCACTTT | CAWSTRQQGSPLHF
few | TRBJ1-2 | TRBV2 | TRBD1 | TGTGCCAGCAGTGGCGAGGACAGGAACTATGGCTACACCTTC | CASSGEDRNYGYTF
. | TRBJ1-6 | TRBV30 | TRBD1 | TGTGCCTGTGACAGGGATAATTCACCCCTCCACTTT | CACDRDNSPLHF
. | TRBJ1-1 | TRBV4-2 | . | TGTGCCAGCAGTCCGACCCCCGGGGGCACTGAAGCTTTCTTT | CASSPTPGGTEAFF
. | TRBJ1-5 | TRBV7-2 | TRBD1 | TGTGCCAGCAGTAAACAGGGGGCTCCCAATCAGCCCCAGCATTTT | CASSKQGAPNQPQHF
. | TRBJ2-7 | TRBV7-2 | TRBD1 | TGTGCCAGCAGCTTAGACAGGGGGTTGGGGGAGCAGTACTTC | CASSLDRGLGEQYF
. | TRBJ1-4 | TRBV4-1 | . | TGCGCCAGCAGCCCCTCCGAGGTTTTCAATGAAAAACTGTTTTTT | CASSPSEVFNEKLFF
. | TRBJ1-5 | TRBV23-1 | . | TGCGCCAGCAGTCAAGGAGGAGTCCTTGGGCAGCCCCAGCATTTT | CASSQGGVLGQPQHF
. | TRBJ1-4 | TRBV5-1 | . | TGCGCCAGCAGCGCCCAGTCTGCAACTAATGAAAAACTGTTTTTT | CASSAQSATNEKLFF
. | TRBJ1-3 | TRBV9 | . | TGTGCCAGCAGCGCCACAGTGGTCGGAAACACCATATATTTT | CASSATVVGNTIYF
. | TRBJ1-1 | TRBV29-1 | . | TGCAGCGTTGAAAGAGGGGGTTCCCCCGAAGCTTTCTTT | CSVERGGSPEAFF
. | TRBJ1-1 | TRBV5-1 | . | TGCGCCAGCAGACAAGACAGTGAGAACACTGAAGCTTTCTTT | CASRQDSENTEAFF
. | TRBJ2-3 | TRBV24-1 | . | TGTGCCACCAGTGACCGGTCTAGCACAGATACGCAGTATTTT | CATSDRSSTDTQYF
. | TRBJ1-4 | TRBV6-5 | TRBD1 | TGTGCCAGCAGGGCCGACAGGGCAACTAATGAAAAACTGTTTTTT | CASRADRATNEKLFF
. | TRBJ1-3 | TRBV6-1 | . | TGTGCCAGCAGTGAGACAGAACCCTCTGGAAACACCATATATTTT | CASSETEPSGNTIYF
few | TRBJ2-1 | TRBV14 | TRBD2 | TGTGCCAGCAGCCAGACGGGGGGTGAGCAGTTCTTC | CASSQTGGEQFF
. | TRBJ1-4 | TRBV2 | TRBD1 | TGTGCCAGCAAGGGAACCCGGGACAGGAATGAAAAACTGTTTTTT | CASKGTRDRNEKLFF
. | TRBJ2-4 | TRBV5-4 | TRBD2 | TGTGCCAGCAGCTTGACTAGCGGCAAAGCCAAAAACGTTCAGTACTTC | CASSLTSGKAKNVQYF
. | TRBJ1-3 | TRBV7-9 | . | TGTGCCAGCAGAGAGGGGGCTGGAAACACCATATATTTT | CASREGAGNTIYF
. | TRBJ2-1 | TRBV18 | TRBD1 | TGTGCCAGCTCACACGGACAGGGGGCACGAAGTGAGCAGTTCTTC | CASSHGQGARSEQFF
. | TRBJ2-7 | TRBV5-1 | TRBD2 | TGCGCCAGCAGCCCCCAAGCGGGGAGCTCCTACGAGCAGTACTTC | CASSPQAGSSYEQYF
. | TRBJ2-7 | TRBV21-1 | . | TGTGCCAGGCCAACGAAGAATAGTCCCAACTACGAGCAGTACTTC | CARPTKNSPNYEQYF
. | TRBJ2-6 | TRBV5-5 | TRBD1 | TGTGCCAGCAGGACCGAACTCAGGACAGGGCCTGGGGCCAACGTCCTGACTTTC | CASRTELRTGPGANVLTF